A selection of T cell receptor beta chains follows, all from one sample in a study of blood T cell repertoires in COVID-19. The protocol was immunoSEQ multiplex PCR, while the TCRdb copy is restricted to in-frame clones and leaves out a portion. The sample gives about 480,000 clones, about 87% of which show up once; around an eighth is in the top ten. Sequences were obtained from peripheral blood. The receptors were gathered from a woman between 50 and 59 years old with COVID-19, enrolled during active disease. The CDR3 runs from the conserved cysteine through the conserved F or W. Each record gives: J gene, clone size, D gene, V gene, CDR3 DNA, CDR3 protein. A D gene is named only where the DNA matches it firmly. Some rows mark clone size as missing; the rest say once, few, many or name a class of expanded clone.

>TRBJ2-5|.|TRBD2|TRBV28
TGTGCCAGCCGAGGCCTACTAGCGGGGGGACAAGAGACCCAGTACTTC
CASRGLLAGGQETQYF
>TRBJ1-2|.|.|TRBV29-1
TGCAGCGCCTCGACACCCAACTATGGCTACACCTTC
CSASTPNYGYTF
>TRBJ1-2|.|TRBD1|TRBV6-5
TGTGCCAGCACTCTAGACAGGGACTATGGCTACACCTTC
CASTLDRDYGYTF
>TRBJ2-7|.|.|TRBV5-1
TGCGCCAGCACCCTCTCTCAACGTGGGGCTGGCGAGCAGTACTTC
CASTLSQRGAGEQYF
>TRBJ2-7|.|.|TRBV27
TGTGCCAGCTGTTCGGTCTCAAACCACTACGAGCAGTACTTC
CASCSVSNHYEQYF
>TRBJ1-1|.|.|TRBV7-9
TGTGCCAGCAGTCACCTCGATAGCGCTGAAGCTTTCTTT
CASSHLDSAEAFF
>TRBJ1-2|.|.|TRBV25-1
TGTGCCAGCAGTGTACAGGTTCACTATGGCTACACCTTC
CASSVQVHYGYTF
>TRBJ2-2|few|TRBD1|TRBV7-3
TGTGCCAGCAGCCCAACAGGGGGCGGGGAGCTGTTTTTT
CASSPTGGGELFF
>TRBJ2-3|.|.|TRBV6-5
TGTGCCAGCAGTTTCACAGGGCTCGGAGTTTCAGATACGCAGTATTTT
CASSFTGLGVSDTQYF
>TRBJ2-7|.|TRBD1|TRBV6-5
TGTGCCAGCATCGGCTCGGACAGGGCCTACGAGCAGTACTTC
CASIGSDRAYEQYF
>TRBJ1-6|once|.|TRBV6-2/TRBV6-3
TGTGCCAGCAGTTACTGGCGGATCAATTCACCCCTCCACTTT
CASSYWRINSPLHF
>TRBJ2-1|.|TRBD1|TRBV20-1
TGCAGTGCTAGTCCGGCAGGGTCAGGGGGCCAAATCGAGCAGTTCTTC
CSASPAGSGGQIEQFF
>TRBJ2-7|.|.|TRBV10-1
TGCGCCAGCAGTAAGAGCACCGGTGGCGAGCAGTACTTC
CASSKSTGGEQYF
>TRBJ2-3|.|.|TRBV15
TGTGCCACCGTCGAGGCCGCGGGTTTTGGTACAGATACGCAGTATTTT
CATVEAAGFGTDTQYF
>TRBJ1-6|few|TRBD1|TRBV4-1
TGCGCCAGCAGCCAAGTTGACAGGGATTCACCCCTCCACTTT
CASSQVDRDSPLHF
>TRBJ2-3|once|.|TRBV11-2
TGTGCCAGCAGCCAGCAGACTAGCACAGATACGCAGTATTTT
CASSQQTSTDTQYF
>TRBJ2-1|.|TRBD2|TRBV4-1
TGCGCCAGCAGCCGTGGGACTAGCGGCTACAATGAGCAGTTCTTC
CASSRGTSGYNEQFF
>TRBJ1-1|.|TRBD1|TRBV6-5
TGTGCCAGCAGATCAGGGGGGCACACTGAAGCTTTCTTT
CASRSGGHTEAFF